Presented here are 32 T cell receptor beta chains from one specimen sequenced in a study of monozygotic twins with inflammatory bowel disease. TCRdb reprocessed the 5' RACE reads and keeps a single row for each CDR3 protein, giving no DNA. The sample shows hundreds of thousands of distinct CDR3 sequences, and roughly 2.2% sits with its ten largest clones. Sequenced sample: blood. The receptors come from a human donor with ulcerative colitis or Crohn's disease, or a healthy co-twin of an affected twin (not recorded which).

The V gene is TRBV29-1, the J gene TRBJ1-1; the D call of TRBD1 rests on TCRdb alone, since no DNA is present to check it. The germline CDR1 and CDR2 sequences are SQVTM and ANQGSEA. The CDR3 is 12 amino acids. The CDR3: CSAGVGGTEAFF. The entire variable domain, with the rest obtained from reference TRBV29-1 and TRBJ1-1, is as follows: SAVISQKPSRDICQRGTSLTIQCQVDSQVTMMFWYRQQPGQSLTLIATANQGSEATYESGFVIDKFPISRPNLTFSTLTVSNMSPEDSSIYLCSAGVGGTEAFFGQGTRLTVV.

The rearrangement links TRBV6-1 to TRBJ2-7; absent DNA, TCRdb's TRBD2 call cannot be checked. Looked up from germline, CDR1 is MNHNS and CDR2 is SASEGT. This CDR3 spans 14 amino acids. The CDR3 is CASAEGRNSYEQYF.

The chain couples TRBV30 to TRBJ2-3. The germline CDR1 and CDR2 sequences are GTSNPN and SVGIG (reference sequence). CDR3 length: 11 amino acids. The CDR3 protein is CAWSVGRELYF.

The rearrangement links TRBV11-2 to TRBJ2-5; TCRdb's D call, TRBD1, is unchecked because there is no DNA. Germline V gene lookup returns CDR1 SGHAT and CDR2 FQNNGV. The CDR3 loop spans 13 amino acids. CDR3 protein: CASSAGQIETQYF.

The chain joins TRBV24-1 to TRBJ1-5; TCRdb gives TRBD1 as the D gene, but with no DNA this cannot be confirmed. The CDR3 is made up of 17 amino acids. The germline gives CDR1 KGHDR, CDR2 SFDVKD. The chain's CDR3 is CATSDTRQGSDNQPQHF.

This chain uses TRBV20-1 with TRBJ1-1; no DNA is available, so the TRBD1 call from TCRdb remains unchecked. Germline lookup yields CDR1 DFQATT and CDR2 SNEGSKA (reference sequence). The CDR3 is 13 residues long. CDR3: CSPVRQGNTEAFF.

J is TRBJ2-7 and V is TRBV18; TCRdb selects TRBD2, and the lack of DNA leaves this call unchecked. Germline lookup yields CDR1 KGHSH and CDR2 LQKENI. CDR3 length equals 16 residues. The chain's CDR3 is CASSPQAGLAAYEQYF.

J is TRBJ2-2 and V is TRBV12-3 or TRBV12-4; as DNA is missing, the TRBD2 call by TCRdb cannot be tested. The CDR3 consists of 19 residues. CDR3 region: CASSFRTSGVGGKTGELFF.

The CDR3 spells CASSLLDSAEQYF. The chain uses TRBV7-6 and TRBJ2-7. Germline CDR1 SGHVS, CDR2 FNYEAQ. CDR3 length: 13 residues.

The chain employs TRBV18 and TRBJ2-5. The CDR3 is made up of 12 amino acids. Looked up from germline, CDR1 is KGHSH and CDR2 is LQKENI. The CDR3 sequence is CASSPSKETQYF.

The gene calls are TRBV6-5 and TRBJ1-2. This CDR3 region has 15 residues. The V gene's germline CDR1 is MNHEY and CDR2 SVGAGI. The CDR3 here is CASSYAYQVYYGYTF.

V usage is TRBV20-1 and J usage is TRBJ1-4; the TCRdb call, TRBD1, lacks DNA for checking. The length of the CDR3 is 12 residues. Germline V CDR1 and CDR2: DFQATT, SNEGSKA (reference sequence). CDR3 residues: CSAPGTAEKLFF.

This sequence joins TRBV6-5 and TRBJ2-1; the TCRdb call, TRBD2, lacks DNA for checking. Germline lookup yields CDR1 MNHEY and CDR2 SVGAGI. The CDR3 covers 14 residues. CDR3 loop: CASSSAGGPNEQFF.

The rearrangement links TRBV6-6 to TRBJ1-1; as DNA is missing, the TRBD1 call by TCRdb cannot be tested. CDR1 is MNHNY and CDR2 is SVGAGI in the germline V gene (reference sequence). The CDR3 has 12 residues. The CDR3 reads CASRRQGTEAFF.

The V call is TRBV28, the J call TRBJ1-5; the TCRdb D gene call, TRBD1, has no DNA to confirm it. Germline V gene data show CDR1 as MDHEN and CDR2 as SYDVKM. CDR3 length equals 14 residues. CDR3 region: CASSLQGANQPQHF.

The CDR3 reads CASSYLGTGELFF. The J gene is TRBJ2-2, the V gene TRBV6-6. This CDR3 spans 13 amino acids. Germline-derived CDR1 and CDR2 are MNHNY and SVGAGI (reference sequence).

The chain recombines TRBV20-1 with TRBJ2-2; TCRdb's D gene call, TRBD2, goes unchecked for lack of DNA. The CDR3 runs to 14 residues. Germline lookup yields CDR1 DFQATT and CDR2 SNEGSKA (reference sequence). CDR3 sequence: CSASLAGRTGELFF.

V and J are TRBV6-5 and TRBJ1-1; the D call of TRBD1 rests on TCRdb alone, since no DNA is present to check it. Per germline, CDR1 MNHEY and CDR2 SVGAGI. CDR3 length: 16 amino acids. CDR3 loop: CASSSRIPGQNTEAFF.

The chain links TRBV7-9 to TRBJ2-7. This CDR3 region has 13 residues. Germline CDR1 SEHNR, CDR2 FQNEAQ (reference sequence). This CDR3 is CASSLTAGYEQYF. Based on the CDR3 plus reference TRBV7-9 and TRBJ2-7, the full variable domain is DTGVSQNPRHKITKRGQNVTFRCDPISEHNRLYWYRQTLGQGPEFLTYFQNEAQLEKSRLLSDRFSAERPKGSFSTLEIQRTEQGDSAMYLCASSLTAGYEQYFGPGTRLTVT.

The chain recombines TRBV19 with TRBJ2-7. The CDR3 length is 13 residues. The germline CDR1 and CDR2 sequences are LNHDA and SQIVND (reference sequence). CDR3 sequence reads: CASSIGDTYEQYF.

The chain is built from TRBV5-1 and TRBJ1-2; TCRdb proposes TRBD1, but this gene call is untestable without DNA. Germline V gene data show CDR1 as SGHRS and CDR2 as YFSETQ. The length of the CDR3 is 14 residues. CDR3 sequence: CASSEGQGSYGYTF.

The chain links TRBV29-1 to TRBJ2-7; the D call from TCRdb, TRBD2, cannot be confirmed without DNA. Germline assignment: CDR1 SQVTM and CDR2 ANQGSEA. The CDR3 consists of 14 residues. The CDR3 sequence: CSVESSGESYEQYF.

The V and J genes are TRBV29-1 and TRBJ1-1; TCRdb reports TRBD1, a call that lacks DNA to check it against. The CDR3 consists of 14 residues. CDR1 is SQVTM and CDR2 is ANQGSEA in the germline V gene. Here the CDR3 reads CSVAGTGGNTEAFF.

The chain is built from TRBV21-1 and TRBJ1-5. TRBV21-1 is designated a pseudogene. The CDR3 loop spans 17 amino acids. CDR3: CASSKDSISWGNQPQHF.

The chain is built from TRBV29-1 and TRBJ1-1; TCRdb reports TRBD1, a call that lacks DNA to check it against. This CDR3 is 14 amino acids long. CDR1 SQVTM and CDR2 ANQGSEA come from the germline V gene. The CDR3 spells CSARTGESHGSAFF.

CDR3 sequence reads: CSANGISRYEQYF. The V call is TRBV20-1, the J call TRBJ2-7; TCRdb gives TRBD1 as the D gene, but with no DNA this cannot be confirmed. This CDR3 spans 13 amino acids. The germline V gene encodes CDR1 DFQATT and CDR2 SNEGSKA (reference sequence).

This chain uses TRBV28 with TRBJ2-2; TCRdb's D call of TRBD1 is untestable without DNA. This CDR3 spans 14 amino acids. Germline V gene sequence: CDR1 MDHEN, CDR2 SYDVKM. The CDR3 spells CASSLDKNTGELFF.

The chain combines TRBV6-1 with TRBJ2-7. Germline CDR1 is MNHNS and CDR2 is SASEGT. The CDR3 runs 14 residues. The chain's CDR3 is CASSKGSGSYEQYF.

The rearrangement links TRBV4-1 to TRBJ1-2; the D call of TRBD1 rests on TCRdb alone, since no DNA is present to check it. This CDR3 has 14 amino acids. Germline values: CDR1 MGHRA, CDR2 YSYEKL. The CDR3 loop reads CASSQDEGVYGYTF.

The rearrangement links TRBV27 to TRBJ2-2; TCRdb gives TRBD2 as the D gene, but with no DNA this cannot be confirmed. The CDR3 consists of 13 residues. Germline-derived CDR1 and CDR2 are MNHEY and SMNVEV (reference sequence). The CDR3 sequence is CASSPSYTGELFF.

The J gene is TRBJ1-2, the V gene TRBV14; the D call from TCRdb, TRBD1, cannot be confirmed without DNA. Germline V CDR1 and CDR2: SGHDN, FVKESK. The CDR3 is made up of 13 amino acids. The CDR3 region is CASSQGQYYGYTF.

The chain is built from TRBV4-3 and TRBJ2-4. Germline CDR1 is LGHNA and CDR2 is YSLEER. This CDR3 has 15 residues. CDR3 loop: CASSQGLVAKNIQYF.